This T cell receptor beta chain was found in a study of T-cell reconstitution after alpha-beta-depleted transplantation in children. V lost 9 bases and J 3 bases, leaving 21 bases between the germline ends. The CDR3 runs to 15 residues. From germline, CDR1 is MNHEY and CDR2 SVGEGT. Library preparation (for TCRbeta) was performed with unique molecular identifiers. MiXCR, run by TCRdb on the PCR reads, gives a single entry per CDR3 protein. Of hundreds of thousands of distinct CDR3 sequences in the sample, roughly 15% were seen once. This clonotype was counted a few times. This clonotype originated in a human donor who donated a stem cell graft to a child with acute myeloid leukemia. The chain joins TRBV6-2 or TRBV6-3 to TRBJ2-7; D is perhaps TRBD1 (6 bases). This specimen consisted of PBMCs from the stem cell graft donor, obtained from the stem cell graft. The CDR3 loop is CASSTTPRGGYEQYF. The CDR3 DNA sequence: TGTGCCAGTTCAACAACCCCCCGAGGGGGCTACGAGCAGTACTTC.